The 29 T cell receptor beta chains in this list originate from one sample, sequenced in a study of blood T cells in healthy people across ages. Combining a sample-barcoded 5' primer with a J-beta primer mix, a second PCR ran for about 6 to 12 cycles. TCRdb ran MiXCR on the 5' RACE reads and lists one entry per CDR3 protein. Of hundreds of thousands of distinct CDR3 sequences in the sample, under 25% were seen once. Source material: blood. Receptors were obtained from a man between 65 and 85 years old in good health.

CDR3 region: CSVSYGTSGDNEQFF. CDR3 DNA sequence: TGCAGCGTCTCCTACGGGACTAGCGGAGACAATGAGCAGTTCTTC. The rearrangement uses TRBV29-1 and TRBJ2-1; 11 bases agree with TRBD2. Per germline, CDR1 SQVTM and CDR2 ANQGSEA. The CDR3 totals 15 residues. V shed 6 bases, J shed 5 bases, and the junction held 9 bases outside the gene matches.

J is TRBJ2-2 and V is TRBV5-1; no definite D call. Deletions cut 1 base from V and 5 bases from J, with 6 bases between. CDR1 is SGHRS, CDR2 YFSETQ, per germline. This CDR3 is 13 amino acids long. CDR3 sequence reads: CASSLHGTGELFF. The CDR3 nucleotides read TGCGCCAGCAGCTTGCACGGGACCGGGGAGCTGTTTTTT.

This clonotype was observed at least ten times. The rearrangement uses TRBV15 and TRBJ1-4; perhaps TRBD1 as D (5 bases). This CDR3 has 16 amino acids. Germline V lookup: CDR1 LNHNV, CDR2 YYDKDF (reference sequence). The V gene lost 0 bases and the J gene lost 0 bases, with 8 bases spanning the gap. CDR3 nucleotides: TGTGCCACCAGCAGAGAGAGACAGTCAACTAATGAAAAACTGTTTTTT. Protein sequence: CATSRERQSTNEKLFF.

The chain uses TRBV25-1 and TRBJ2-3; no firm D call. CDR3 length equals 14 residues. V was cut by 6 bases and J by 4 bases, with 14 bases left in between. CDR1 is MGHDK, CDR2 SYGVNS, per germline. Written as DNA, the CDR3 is TGTGCCAGCAGCGCAGAGAAGGGTTCAGATACGCAGTATTTT. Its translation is CASSAEKGSDTQYF.

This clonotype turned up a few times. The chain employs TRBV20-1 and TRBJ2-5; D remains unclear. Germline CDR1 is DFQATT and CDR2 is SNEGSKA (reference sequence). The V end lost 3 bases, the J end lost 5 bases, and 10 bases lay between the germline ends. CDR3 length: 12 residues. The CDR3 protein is CSASRSMETQYF. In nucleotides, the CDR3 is TGCAGTGCTAGCAGAAGTATGGAGACCCAGTACTTC.

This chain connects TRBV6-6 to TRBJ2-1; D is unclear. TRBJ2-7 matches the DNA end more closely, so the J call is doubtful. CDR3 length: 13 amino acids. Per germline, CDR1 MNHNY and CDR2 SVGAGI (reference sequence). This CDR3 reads CASRRDNPYEQYF. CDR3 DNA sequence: TGTGCCAGCAGGAGAGACAATCCCTACGAGCAGTACTTC.

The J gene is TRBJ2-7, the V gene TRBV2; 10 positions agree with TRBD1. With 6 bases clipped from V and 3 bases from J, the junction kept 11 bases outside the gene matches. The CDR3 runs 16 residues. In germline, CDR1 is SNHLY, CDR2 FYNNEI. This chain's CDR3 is CASRWGGTGARYEQYF. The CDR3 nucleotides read TGTGCCAGCAGATGGGGCGGGACAGGGGCCCGCTACGAGCAGTACTTC.

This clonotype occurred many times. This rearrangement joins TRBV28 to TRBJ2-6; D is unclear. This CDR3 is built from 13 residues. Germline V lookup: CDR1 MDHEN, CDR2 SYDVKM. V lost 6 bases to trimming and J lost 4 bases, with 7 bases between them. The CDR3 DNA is TGTGCCAGCAGGAGGACCGGGGCCAACGTCCTGACTTTC. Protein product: CASRRTGANVLTF.

This CDR3 reads CASSSPTSGSYNEQYF. For the CDR3, the DNA is TGTGCCAGCAGTTCCCCGACTAGCGGGAGCTACAATGAGCAGTACTTC. This sequence joins TRBV28 and TRBJ2-7; TRBD2 aligns across 12 bases. The CDR3 totals 16 residues. CDR1 MDHEN and CDR2 SYDVKM come from the germline V gene. With 4 bases clipped from V and 7 bases from J, the junction kept 11 bases outside the gene matches. The variable domain in full, completed from reference TRBV28 and TRBJ2-7, reads DVKVTQSSRYLVKRTGEKVFLECVQDMDHENMFWYRQDPGLGLRLIYFSYDVKMKEKGDIPEGYSVSREKKERFSLILESASTNQTSMYLCASSSPTSGSYNEQYFGPGTRLTVT.

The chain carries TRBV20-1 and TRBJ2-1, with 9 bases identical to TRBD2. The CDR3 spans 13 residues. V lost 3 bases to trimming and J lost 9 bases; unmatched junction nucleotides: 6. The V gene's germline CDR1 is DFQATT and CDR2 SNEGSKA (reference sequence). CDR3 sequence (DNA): TGCAGTGCTAGGGACGGCGGGAGGGTTGAGCAGTTCTTC. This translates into CSARDGGRVEQFF.

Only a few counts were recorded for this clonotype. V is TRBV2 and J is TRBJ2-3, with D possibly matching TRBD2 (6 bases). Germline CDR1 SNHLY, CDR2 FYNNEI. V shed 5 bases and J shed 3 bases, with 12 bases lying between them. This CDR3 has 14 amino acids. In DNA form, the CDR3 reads TGTGCCAGCAGTACTAGCTTCCGAACAGATACGCAGTATTTT. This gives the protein CASSTSFRTDTQYF.

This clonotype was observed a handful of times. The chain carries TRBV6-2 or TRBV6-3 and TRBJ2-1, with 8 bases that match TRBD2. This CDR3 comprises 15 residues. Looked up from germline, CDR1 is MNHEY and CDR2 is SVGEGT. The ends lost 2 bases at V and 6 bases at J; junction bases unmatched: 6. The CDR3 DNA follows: TGTGCCAGCAGTTACCGTGGACTAGCCGTCAATGAGCAGTTCTTC. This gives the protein CASSYRGLAVNEQFF.

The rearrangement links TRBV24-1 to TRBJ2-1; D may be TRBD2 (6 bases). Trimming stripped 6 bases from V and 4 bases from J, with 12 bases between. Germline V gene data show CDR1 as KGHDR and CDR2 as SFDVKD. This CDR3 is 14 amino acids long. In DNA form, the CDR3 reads TGTGCCACCAGTTTAGGCGGAGGGTACAATGAGCAGTTCTTC. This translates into CATSLGGGYNEQFF.

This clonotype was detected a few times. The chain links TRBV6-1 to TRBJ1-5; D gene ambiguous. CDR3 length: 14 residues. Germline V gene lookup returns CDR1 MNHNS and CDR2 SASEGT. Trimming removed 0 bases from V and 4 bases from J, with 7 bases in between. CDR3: CASSEAQVNQPQHF. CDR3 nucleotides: TGTGCCAGCAGTGAAGCCCAGGTAAATCAGCCCCAGCATTTT.

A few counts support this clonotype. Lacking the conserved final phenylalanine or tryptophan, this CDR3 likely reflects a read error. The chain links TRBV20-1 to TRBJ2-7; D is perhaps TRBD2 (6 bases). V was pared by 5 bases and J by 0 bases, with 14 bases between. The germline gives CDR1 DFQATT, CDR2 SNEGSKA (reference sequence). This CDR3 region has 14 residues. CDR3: CSAYRDSSSYEQYL. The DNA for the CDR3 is TGCAGTGCTTACCGGGACTCTAGCTCCTACGAGCAGTACCTC.

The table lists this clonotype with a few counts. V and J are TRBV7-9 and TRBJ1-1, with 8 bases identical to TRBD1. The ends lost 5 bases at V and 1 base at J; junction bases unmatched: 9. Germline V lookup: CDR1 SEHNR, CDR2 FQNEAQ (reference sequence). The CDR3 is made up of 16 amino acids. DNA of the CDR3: TGTGCCAGCAGCCCGCGAGGACAGGGCCAGAACACTGAAGCTTTCTTT. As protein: CASSPRGQGQNTEAFF.

The CDR3 protein is CSARDGGLDSETQYF. The CDR3, as DNA: TGCAGTGCTAGAGATGGGGGACTAGACTCCGAGACCCAGTACTTC. V is TRBV20-1 and J is TRBJ2-5; TRBD2 aligns across 8 bases. Per the germline V gene, CDR1 is DFQATT and CDR2 is SNEGSKA (reference sequence). This CDR3 has 15 residues. V shed 0 bases, J shed 5 bases, and the junction held 8 bases outside the gene matches.

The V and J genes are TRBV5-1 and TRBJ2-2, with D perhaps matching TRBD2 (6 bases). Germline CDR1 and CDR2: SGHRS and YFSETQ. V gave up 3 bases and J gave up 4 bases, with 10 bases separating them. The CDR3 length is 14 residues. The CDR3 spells CASSSGLPTGELFF. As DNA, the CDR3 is TGCGCCAGCAGCTCGGGACTTCCCACCGGGGAGCTGTTTTTT.

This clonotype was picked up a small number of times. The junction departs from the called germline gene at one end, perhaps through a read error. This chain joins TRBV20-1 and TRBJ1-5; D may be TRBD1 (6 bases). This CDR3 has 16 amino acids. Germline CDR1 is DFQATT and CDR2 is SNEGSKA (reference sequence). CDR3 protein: CSAVPPTYTGNRPQHF. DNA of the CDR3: TGCAGTGCCGTCCCCCCCACATACACAGGGAATCGGCCCCAGCATTTT.

Here the CDR3 reads CASPRTNTGELFF. In DNA form, the CDR3 reads TGTGCCAGCCCGAGAACGAACACCGGGGAGCTGTTTTTT. The rearrangement joins TRBV7-9 to TRBJ2-2; no reliable D call. The V gene lost 8 bases and the J gene lost 0 bases, with 7 bases spanning the gap. The germline V gene encodes CDR1 SEHNR and CDR2 FQNEAQ (reference sequence). CDR3 length equals 13 residues.

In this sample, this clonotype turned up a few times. As DNA, the CDR3 is TGCAGCGTTGGTAGCGGAGATTCTACGATGCAGTACTTC. Protein product: CSVGSGDSTMQYF. This chain connects TRBV29-1 to TRBJ2-7; tentative D call: TRBD2 (6 bases). The CDR3 extends over 13 amino acids. Trimming cost V 4 bases and J 9 bases, with 19 bases left between them. Per germline, CDR1 SQVTM and CDR2 ANQGSEA.

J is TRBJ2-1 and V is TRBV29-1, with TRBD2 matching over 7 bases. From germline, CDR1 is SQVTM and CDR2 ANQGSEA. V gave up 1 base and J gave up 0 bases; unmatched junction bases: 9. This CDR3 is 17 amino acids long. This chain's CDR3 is CSVEGPSGRSSYNEQFF. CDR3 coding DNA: TGCAGCGTTGAAGGTCCTAGCGGTAGAAGCTCCTACAATGAGCAGTTCTTC.

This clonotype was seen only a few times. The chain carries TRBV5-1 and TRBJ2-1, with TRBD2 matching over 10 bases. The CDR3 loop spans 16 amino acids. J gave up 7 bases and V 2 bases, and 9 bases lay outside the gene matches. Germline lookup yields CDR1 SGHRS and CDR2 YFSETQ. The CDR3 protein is CASSLPLAGVLNEQFF. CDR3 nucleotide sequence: TGCGCCAGCAGCTTACCCCTAGCGGGAGTGCTGAATGAGCAGTTCTTC.

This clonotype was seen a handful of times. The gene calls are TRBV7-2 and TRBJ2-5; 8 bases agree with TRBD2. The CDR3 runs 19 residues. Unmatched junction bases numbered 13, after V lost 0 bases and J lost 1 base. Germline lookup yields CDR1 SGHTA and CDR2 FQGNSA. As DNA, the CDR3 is TGTGCCAGCAGCTTAGCGGGGACTAGGTCCCACCCCAGCCAAGAGACCCAGTACTTC. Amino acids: CASSLAGTRSHPSQETQYF.

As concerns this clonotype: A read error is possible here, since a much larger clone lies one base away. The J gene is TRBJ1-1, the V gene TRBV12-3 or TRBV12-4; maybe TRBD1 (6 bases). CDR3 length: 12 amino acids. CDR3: CASSFYRQAASF. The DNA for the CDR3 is TGTGCCAGCAGTTTCTACCGACAGGCCGCTTCCTTT.

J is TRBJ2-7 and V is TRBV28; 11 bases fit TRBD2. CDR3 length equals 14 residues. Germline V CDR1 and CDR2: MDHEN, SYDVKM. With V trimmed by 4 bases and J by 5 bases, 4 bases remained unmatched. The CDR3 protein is CASSSSGRSHEQYF. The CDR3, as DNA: TGTGCCAGCAGTTCTAGCGGGAGGAGCCACGAGCAGTACTTC. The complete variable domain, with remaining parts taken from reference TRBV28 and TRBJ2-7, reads DVKVTQSSRYLVKRTGEKVFLECVQDMDHENMFWYRQDPGLGLRLIYFSYDVKMKEKGDIPEGYSVSREKKERFSLILESASTNQTSMYLCASSSSGRSHEQYFGPGTRLTVT.

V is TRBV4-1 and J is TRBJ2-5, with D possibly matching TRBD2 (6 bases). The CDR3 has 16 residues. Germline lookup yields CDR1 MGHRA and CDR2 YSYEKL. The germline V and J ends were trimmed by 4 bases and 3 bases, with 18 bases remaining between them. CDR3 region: CASSLQEPGLEETQYF. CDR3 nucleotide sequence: TGCGCCAGCAGCCTCCAAGAACCGGGACTCGAAGAGACCCAGTACTTC.

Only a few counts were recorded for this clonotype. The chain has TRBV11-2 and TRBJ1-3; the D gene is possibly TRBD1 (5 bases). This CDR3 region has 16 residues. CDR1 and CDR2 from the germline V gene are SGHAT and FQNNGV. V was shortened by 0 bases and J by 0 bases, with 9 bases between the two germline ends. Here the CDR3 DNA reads TGTGCCAGCAGCTTAGACCCGACAGTCTCTGGAAACACCATATATTTT. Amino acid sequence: CASSLDPTVSGNTIYF. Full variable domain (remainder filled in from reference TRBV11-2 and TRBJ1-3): EAGVAQSPRYKIIEKRQSVAFWCNPISGHATLYWYQQILGQGPKLLIQFQNNGVVDDSQLPKDRFSAERLKGVDSTLKIQPAKLEDSAVYLCASSLDPTVSGNTIYFGEGSWLTVV.

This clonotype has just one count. The CDR3 protein is CSADGQGGTEAFF. The DNA of the CDR3 is TGCAGTGCTGACGGCCAGGGGGGCACTGAAGCTTTCTTT. The rearrangement joins TRBV20-1 to TRBJ1-1; 7 bases are shared with TRBD1. The ends lost 5 bases at V and 4 bases at J; junction bases unmatched: 7. From germline, CDR1 is DFQATT and CDR2 SNEGSKA (reference sequence). The length of the CDR3 is 13 residues.